A single T cell receptor (beta chain) is shown here with its context. This specimen includes other DNA sequences encoding the same CDR3. The entry originates in a study of cytomegalovirus exposure and HLA in healthy donors. The germline V gene encodes CDR1 SGHKS and CDR2 YYEKEE (reference sequence). CDR3 length equals 15 residues. The germline V and J ends were trimmed by 6 bases and 1 base, with 16 bases remaining between them. The PCR had 60 Vbeta and 13 Jbeta primers. Original processing methods: The count from a later analysis was tens of millions of unique TCR beta chains, 9 million to 12 million of them shared. Assay: immunoSEQ multiplex PCR; the TCRdb copy retains only in-frame clones and omits some. The D gene and trimming were derived from the DNA, and the V and J assignments and clone size from that table. Here the sample spans 150,000 to 200,000 clones, 80% being singletons.

This chain links TRBV5-5 with TRBJ2-5; D remains ambiguous. Sequenced material: PBMCs. The sequence was obtained from a man aged 30-40 years in good health and CMV-seropositive. As DNA, the CDR3 is TGTGCCAGCAACCTGAACACCAACCTCCAAGAGACCCAGTACTTC. Protein sequence: CASNLNTNLQETQYF.